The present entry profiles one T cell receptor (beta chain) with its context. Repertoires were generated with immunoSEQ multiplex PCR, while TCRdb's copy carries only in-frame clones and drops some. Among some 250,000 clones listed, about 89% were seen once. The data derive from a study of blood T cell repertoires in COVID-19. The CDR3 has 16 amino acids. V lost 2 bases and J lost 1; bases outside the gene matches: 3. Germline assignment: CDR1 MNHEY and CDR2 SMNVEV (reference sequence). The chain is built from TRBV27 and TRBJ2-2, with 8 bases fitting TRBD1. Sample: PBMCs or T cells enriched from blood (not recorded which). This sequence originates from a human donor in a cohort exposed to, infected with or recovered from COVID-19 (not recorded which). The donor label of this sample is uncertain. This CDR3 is CASSLLGTGNTGELFF. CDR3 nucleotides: TGTGCCAGCAGTTTACTGGGGACAGGGAACACCGGGGAGCTGTTTTTT.